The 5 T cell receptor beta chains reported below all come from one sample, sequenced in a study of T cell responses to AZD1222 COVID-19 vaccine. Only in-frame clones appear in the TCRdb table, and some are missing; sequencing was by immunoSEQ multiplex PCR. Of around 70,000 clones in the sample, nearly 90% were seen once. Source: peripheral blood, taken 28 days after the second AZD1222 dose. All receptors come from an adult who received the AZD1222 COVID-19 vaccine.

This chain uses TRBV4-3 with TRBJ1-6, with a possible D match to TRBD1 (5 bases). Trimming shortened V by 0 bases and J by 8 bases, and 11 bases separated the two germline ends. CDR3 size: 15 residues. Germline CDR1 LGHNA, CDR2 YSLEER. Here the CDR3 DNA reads TGCGCCAGCAGCCAAGATAAGGGGAAGGATTCACCCCTCCACTTT. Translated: CASSQDKGKDSPLHF.

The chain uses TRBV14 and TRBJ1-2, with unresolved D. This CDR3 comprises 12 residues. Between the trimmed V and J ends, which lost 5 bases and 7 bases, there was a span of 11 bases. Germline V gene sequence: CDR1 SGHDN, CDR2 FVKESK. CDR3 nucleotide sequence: TGTGCCAGCAGCGAGTACAGTAGTGGCTACACCTTC. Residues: CASSEYSSGYTF.

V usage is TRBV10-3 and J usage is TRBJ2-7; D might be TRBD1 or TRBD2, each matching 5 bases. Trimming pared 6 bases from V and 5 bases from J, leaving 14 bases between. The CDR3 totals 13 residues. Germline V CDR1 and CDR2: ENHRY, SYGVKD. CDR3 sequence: CAIRGEGTHEQYF. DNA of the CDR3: TGTGCCATCAGGGGGGAAGGGACCCACGAGCAGTACTTC.

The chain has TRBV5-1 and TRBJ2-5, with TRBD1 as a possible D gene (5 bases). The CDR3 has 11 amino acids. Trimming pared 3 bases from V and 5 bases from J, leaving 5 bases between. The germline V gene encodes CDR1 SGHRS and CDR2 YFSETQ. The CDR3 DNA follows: TGCGCCAGCAGCTGGGGCGAGACCCAGTACTTC. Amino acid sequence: CASSWGETQYF.

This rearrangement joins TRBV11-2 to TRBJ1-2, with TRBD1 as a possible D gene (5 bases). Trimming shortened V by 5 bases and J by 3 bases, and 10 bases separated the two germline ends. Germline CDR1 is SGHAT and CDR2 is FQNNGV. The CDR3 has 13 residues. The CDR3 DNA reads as TGTGCCAGCAGCCATGACAGCGACTATGGCTACACCTTC. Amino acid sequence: CASSHDSDYGYTF.